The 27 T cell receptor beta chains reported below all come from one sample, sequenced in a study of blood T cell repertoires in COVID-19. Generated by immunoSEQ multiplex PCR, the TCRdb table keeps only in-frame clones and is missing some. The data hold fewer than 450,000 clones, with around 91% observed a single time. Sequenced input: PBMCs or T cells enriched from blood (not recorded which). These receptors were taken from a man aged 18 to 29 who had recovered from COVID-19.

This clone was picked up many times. As DNA, the CDR3 is TGTGCCAGCAGCTTAGCCCCCGACAGAAACACTGAAGCTTTCTTT. Residues: CASSLAPDRNTEAFF. The genes are TRBV11-3 and TRBJ1-1, with D possibly TRBD1 on 5 matching bases. The CDR3 has 15 residues. The germline CDR1 and CDR2 sequences are SGHNT and YENEEA. The V end was cut by 1 base, the J end by 2 bases, with 11 bases between. The full variable domain, its missing parts supplied by reference TRBV11-3 and TRBJ1-1, is EAGVVQSPRYKIIEKKQPVAFWCNPISGHNTLYWYLQNLGQGPELLIRYENEEAVDDSQLPKDRFSAERLKGVDSTLKIQPAELGDSAVYLCASSLAPDRNTEAFFGQGTRLTVV.

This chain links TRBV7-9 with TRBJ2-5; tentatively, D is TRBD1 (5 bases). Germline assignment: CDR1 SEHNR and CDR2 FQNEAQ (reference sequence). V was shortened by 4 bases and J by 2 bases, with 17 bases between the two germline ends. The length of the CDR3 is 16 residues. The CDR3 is CASSSQRGAGQETQYF. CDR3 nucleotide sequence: TGTGCCAGCAGCTCCCAAAGGGGCGCAGGTCAAGAGACCCAGTACTTC. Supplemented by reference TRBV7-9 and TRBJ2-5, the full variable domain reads DTGVSQNPRHKITKRGQNVTFRCDPISEHNRLYWYRQTLGQGPEFLTYFQNEAQLEKSRLLSDRFSAERPKGSFSTLEIQRTEQGDSAMYLCASSSQRGAGQETQYFGPGTRLLVL.

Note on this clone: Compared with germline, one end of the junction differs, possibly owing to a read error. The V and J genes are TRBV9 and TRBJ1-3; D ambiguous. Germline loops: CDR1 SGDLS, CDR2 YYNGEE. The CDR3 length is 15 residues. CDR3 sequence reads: CASSLRPSSGNTIYF. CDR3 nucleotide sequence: TGTGCCAGCAGCTTGCGGCCTTCCTCTGGGAACACCATATATTTT.

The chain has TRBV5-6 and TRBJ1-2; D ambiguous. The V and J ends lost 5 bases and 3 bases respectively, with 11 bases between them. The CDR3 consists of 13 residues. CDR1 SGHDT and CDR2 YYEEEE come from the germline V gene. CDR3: CASSLPGDYGYTF. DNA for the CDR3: TGTGCCAGCAGTCTGCCCGGAGACTATGGCTACACCTTC.

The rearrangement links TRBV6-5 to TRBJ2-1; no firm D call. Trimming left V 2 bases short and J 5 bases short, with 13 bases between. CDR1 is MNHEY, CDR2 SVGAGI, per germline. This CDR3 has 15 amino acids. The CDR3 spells CASSYDGAPHNEQFF. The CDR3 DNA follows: TGTGCCAGCAGTTACGACGGAGCGCCTCACAATGAGCAGTTCTTC.

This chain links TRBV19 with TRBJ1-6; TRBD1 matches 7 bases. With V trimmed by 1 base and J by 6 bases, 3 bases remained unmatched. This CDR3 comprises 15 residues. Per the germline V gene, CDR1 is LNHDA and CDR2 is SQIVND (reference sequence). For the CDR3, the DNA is TGTGCCAGTAGTATAGTAGGGACAGCTAATTCACCCCTCCACTTT. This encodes CASSIVGTANSPLHF.

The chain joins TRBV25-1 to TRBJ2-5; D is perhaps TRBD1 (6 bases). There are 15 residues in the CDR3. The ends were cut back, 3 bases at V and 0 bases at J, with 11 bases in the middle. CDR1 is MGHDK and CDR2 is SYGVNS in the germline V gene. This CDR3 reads CASSDLGQYQETQYF. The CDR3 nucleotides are TGTGCCAGCAGTGACCTTGGACAGTACCAAGAGACCCAGTACTTC.

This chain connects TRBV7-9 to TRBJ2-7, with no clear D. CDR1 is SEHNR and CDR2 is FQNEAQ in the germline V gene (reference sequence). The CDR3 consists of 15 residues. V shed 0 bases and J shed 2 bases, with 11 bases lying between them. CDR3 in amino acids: CASSLAEVVPYEQYF. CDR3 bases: TGTGCCAGCAGCTTAGCAGAGGTAGTGCCCTACGAGCAGTACTTC.

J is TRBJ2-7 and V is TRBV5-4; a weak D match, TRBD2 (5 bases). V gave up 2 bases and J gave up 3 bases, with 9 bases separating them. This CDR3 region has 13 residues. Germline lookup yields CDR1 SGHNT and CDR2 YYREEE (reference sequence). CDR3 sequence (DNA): TGTGCCAGCAGCTTACACACTAGCTACGAGCAGTACTTC. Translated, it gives CASSLHTSYEQYF.

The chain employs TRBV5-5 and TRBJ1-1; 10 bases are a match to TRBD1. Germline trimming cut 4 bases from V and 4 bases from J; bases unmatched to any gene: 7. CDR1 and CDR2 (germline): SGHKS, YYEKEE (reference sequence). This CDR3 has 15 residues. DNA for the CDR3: TGTGCCAGCAGCCCGGGACAGGGGATAACCACTGAAGCTTTCTTT. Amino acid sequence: CASSPGQGITTEAFF. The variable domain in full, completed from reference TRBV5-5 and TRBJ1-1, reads DAGVTQSPTHLIKTRGQQVTLRCSPISGHKSVSWYQQVLGQGPQFIFQYYEKEERGRGNFPDRFSARQFPNYSSELNVNALLLGDSALYLCASSPGQGITTEAFFGQGTRLTVV.

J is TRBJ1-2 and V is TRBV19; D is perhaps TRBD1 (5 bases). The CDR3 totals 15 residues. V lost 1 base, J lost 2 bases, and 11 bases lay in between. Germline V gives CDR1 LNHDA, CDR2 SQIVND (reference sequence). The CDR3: CASSIGDFPNYGYTF. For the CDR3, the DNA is TGTGCCAGTAGTATAGGGGACTTCCCGAACTATGGCTACACCTTC.

As DNA, the CDR3 is TGTGCCAGTAGGGGGAGAGGGACAGGGAACACTGAAGCTTTCTTT. Encoded protein: CASRGRGTGNTEAFF. V is TRBV28 and J is TRBJ1-1, with 8 bases matching TRBD1. J lost 1 base, V lost 9 bases, and 10 bases had no gene match. The CDR3 is made up of 15 amino acids. The germline V gene encodes CDR1 MDHEN and CDR2 SYDVKM.

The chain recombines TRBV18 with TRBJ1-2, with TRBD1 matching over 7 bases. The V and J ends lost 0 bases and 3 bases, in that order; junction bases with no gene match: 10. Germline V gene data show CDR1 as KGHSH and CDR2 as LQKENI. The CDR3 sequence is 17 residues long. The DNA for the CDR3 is TGTGCCAGCTCACCACCCCTTTTGTCCGGGACAGACTATGGCTACACCTTC. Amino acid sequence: CASSPPLLSGTDYGYTF.

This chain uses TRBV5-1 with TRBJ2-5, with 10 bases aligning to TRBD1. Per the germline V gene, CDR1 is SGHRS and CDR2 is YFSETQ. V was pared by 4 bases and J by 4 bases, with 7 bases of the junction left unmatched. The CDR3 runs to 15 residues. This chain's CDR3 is CASSRGQGVRETQYF. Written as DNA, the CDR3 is TGCGCCAGCAGCCGAGGACAGGGGGTGAGAGAGACCCAGTACTTC.

The CDR3, as DNA: TGTGCCAGTACCCTCCGCAATGAGCAGTTCTTC. It codes for CASTLRNEQFF. This sequence joins TRBV19 and TRBJ2-1; D uncertain. This CDR3 has 11 residues. Germline loops: CDR1 LNHDA, CDR2 SQIVND (reference sequence). V was trimmed by 7 bases and J by 6 bases, leaving 7 bases between them.

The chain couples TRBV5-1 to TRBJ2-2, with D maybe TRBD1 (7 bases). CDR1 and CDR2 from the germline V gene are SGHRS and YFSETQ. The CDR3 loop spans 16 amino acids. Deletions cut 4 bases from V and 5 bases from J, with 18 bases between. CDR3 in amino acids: CASSPLRAGGTGELFF. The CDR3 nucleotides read TGCGCCAGCAGCCCTTTACGGGCAGGGGGGACCGGGGAGCTGTTTTTT.

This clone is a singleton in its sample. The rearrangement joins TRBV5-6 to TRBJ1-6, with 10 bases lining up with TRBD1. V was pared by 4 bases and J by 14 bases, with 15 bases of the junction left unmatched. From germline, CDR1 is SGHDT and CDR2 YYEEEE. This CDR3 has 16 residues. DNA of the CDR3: TGTGCCAGCAGCAGGACTGACCGGGACAGGGGTTCGGCCCTCCACTTT. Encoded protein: CASSRTDRDRGSALHF.

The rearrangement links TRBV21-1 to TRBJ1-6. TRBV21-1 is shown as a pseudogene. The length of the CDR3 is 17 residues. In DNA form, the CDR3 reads TGTGCCAGCACACCTAAGGCGGGGAGCACCTATAATTCATCCCTCCACTTT. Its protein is CASTPKAGSTYNSSLHF.

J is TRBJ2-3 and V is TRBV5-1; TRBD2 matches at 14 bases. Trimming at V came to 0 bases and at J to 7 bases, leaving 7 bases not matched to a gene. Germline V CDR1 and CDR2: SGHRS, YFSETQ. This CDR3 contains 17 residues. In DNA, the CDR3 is TGCGCCAGCAGCTTGGACCAAGGACTAGCGGGAGGAAATACGCAGTATTTT. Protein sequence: CASSLDQGLAGGNTQYF.

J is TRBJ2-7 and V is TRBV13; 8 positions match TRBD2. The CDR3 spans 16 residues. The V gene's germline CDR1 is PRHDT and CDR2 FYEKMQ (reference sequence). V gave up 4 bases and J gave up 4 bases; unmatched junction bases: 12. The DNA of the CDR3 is TGTGCCAGCAGCTCGACGACGGGAGGGCCCTCATACGAGCAGTACTTC. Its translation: CASSSTTGGPSYEQYF.

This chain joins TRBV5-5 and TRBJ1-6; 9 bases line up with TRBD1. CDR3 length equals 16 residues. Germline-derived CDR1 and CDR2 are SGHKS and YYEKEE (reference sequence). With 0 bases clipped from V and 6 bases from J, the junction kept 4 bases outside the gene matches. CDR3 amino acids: CASSLEGTGRNSPLHF. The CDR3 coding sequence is TGTGCCAGCAGCTTGGAAGGGACAGGGCGTAATTCACCCCTCCACTTT.

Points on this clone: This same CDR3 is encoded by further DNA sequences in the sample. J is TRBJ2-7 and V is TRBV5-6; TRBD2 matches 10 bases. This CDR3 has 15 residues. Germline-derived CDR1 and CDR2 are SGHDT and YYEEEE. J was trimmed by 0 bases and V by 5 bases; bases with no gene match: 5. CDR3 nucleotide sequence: TGTGCCAGCAGTTACGGGACTAGCGACTCCTACGAGCAGTACTTC. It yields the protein CASSYGTSDSYEQYF.

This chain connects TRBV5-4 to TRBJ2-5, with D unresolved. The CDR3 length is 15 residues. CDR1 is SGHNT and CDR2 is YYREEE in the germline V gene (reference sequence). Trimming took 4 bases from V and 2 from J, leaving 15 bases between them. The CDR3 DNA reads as TGTGCCAGCAGCCCAGGTCCCGTGAAACAAGAGACCCAGTACTTC. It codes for CASSPGPVKQETQYF.

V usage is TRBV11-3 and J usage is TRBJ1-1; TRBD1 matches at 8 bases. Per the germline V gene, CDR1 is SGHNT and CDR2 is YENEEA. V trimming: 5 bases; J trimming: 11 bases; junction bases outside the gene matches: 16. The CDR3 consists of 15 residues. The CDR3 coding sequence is TGTGCCAGCAGCATTAGACAGGGGCCACTCGGGATGGCTTTCTTT. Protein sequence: CASSIRQGPLGMAFF.

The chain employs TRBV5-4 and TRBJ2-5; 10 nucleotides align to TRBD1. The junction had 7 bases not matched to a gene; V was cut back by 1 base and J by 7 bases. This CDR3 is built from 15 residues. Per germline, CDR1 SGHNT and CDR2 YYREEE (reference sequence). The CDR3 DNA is TGTGCCAGCAGCTTGATGACAGGGGGCGGTGGGACCCAGTACTTC. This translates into CASSLMTGGGGTQYF.

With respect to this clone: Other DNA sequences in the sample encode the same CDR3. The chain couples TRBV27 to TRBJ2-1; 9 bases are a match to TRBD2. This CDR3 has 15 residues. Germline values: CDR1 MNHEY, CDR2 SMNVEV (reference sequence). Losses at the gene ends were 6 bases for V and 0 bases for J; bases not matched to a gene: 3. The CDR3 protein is CASRISGSSYNEQFF. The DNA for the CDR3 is TGTGCCAGCAGGATTAGCGGGAGCTCCTACAATGAGCAGTTCTTC.

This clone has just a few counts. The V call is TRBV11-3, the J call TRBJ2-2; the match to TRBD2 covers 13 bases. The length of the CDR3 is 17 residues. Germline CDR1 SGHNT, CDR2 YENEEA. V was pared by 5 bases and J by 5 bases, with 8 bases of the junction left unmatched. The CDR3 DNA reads TGTGCCAGCAGCCCGGGTGGACTAGCGGGGGAGACCGGGGAGCTGTTTTTT. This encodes CASSPGGLAGETGELFF.